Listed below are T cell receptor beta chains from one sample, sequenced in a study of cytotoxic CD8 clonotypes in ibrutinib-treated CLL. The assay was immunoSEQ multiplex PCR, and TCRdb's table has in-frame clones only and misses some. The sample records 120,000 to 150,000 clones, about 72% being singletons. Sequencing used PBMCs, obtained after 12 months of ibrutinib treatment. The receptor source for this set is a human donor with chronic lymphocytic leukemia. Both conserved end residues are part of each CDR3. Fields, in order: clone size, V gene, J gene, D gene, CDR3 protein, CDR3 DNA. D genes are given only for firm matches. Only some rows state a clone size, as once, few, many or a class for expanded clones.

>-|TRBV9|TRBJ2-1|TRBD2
CASSDTSGRARYEQFF
TGTGCCAGCAGCGACACTAGCGGGAGGGCCCGGTATGAGCAGTTCTTC
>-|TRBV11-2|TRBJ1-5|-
CASSVQGPDQPQHF
TGTGCCAGCAGCGTACAGGGACCCGATCAGCCCCAGCATTTT
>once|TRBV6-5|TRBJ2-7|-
CASSYGSDPSYEQYF
TGTGCCAGCAGTTACGGCAGCGACCCATCCTACGAGCAGTACTTC
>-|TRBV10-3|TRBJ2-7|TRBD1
CAISDPGTGTDEQYF
TGTGCCATCAGTGATCCCGGGACAGGGACGGACGAGCAGTACTTC
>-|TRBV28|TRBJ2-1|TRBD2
CASRPGGTSGREQFF
TGTGCCAGCAGGCCTGGGGGGACTAGCGGGAGAGAGCAGTTCTTC
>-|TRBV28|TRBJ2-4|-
CASSSSYRRQRLAKNIQYF
TGTGCCAGCAGTTCATCCTACCGGCGACAGAGACTAGCCAAAAACATTCAGTACTTC
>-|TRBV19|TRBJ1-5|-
CASSMDSKGPLRTQHF
TGTGCCAGTAGTATGGACAGTAAGGGGCCCTTGAGGACCCAGCATTTT
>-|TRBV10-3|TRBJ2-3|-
CAIKSSTDTQYF
TGTGCCATCAAGTCTAGCACAGATACGCAGTATTTT
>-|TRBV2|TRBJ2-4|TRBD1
CASTEGTGGKNIQYF
TGTGCCAGCACCGAGGGTACAGGGGGCAAAAACATTCAGTACTTC
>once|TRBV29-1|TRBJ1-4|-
CSVARDPNEKLFF
TGCAGCGTTGCCCGGGACCCTAATGAAAAACTGTTTTTT
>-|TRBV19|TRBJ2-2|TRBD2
CASIGTSGRIGELFF
TGTGCCAGTATAGGTACTAGCGGGAGGATCGGGGAGCTGTTTTTT
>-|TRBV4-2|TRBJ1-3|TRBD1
CASSPGQGTSGNTIYF
TGTGCCAGCAGCCCTGGACAGGGCACCTCTGGAAACACCATATATTTT
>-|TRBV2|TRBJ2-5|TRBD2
CASSAHGLAGEETQYF
TGTGCCAGCAGCGCCCATGGACTAGCGGGGGAAGAGACCCAGTACTTC
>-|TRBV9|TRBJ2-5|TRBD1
CASSVLSRGLETQYF
TGTGCCAGCAGCGTATTGAGCAGGGGGCTGGAGACCCAGTACTTC
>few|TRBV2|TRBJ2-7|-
CARRTGTFPYEQYF
TGTGCCAGGAGAACCGGGACTTTCCCCTACGAGCAGTACTTC
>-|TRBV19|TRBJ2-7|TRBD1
CASSSDRGIEQYF
TGTGCCAGTAGTAGTGACAGGGGAATCGAGCAGTACTTC
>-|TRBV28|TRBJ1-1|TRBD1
CASSPGGENTEAFF
TGTGCCAGCAGTCCAGGGGGGGAGAACACTGAAGCTTTCTTT
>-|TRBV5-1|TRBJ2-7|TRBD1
CASSRTGDSYEQYF
TGCGCCAGCAGCCGCACAGGGGACTCCTACGAGCAGTACTTC
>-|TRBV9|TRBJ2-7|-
CASSVGQSLSYEQYF
TGTGCCAGCAGCGTCGGACAGTCCCTCTCCTACGAGCAGTACTTC
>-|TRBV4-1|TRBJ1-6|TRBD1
CASSPQASVRGNSPLHF
TGCGCCAGCAGCCCCCAGGCTTCAGTCAGGGGGAATTCACCCCTCCACTTT
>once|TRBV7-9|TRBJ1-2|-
CASILGNYGYTF
TGTGCCAGCATACTGGGGAACTATGGCTACACCTTC
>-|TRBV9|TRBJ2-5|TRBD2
CASSASGWETQYF
TGTGCCAGCAGCGCTAGCGGGTGGGAGACCCAGTACTTC
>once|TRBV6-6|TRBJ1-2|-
CASSYLPGEVYGYTF
TGTGCCAGCAGTTACTTGCCGGGGGAAGTCTATGGCTACACCTTC
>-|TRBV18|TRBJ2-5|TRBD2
CASSRTSGRLQETQYF
TGTGCCAGCTCTCGGACTAGCGGGAGGCTCCAAGAGACCCAGTACTTC
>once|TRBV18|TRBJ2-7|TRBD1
CASSPPGQGVPYEQYF
TGTGCCAGCTCACCACCGGGACAGGGTGTACCCTACGAGCAGTACTTC
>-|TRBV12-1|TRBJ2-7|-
CASSPTGTLGYEQYF
TGTGCCAGCAGCCCGACCGGGACTCTCGGTTACGAGCAGTACTTC
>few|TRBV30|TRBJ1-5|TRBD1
CAWSAPGQENQPQHF
TGTGCCTGGAGTGCCCCGGGACAGGAGAATCAGCCCCAGCATTTT